Listed here is a single T cell receptor (beta chain). The source of the sample is a study of blood T cell repertoires in COVID-19. Across the whole study: Donors in the United States, Italy and Spain gave samples during acute or convalescent COVID-19.

Method: immunoSEQ multiplex PCR; TCRdb's copy keeps in-frame clones and lacks some. This repertoire shows fewer than 300,000 clones, approximately 87% found once; its top ten account for over 2%. Germline V CDR1 and CDR2: SGHTA, FQGTGA. The CDR3 extends over 15 amino acids. The trim removed 1 base at V and 4 bases at J, leaving 3 bases unmatched. The origin of this receptor is a woman between 50 and 59 years old with acute or convalescent COVID-19. The specimen was peripheral blood. V and J are TRBV7-3 and TRBJ2-3, with 9 bases fitting TRBD2. The CDR3: CASSLRAGGSDTQYF. CDR3 bases: TGTGCCAGCAGCTTAAGGGCGGGAGGGTCAGATACGCAGTATTTT.